This T cell receptor (beta chain) appears in the sequencing data of a study of T cell changes during pregnancy in multiple sclerosis (dated 2019 in TCRdb). About the investigation overall: The study looked at changes in the T cell repertoire across pregnancy in women with multiple sclerosis.

On this clone: Its cognate antigen has yet to be identified. No qualities accompany the bases; no much larger clone lies one base away.

The library was prepared using the immunoSEQ multiplex PCR assay. Held by TCRdb, this immuneACCESS table contains in-frame sequences only and omits some clones. Under half of the omission traces to an unresolved V gene where checked; the cause of the rest is unknown. Within this sample are approximately 52,000 clones, with around 92% of them counted one time only. The top ten hold 0.25% of the sample. Inclusive of the bounding cysteine and phenylalanine, the CDR3 is 13 residues long. Just the 39-base CDR3 DNA is kept, in frame starting at base 1. V drops 4 bases and J drops 1 base, leaving 7 bases in between. Reading the germline V gene gives CDR1 MNHNS and CDR2 SASEGT.

In this chain, TRBV6-1 is recombined with TRBJ1-1; no D gene is confidently identified. Material: CD4+ T cells from peripheral blood mononuclear cells, obtained in the third trimester of pregnancy. The source is a female donor with multiple sclerosis, enrolled in a pregnancy study. The nucleotide sequence is given as TGTGCCAGCAGTGCAACAACGAACACTGAAGCTTTCTTT. The resulting protein is CASSATTNTEAFF.